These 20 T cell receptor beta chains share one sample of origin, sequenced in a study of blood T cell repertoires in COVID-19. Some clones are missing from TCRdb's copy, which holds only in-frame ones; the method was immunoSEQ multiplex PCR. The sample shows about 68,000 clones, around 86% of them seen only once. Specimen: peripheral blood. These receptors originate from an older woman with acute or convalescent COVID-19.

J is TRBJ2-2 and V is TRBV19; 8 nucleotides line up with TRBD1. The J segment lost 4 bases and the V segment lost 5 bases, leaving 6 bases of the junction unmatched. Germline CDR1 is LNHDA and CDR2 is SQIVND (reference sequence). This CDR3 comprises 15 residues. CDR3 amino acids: CASSVGTGGTGELFF. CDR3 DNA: TGTGCCAGTAGTGTAGGCACAGGGGGCACCGGGGAGCTGTTTTTT.

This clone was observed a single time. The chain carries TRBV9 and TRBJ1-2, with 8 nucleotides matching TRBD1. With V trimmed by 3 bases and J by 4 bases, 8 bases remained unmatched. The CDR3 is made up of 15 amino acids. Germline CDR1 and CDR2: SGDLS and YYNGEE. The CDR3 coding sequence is TGTGCCAGCAGCGCCCAAGACAGGGGAGGCTATGGCTACACCTTC. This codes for CASSAQDRGGYGYTF.

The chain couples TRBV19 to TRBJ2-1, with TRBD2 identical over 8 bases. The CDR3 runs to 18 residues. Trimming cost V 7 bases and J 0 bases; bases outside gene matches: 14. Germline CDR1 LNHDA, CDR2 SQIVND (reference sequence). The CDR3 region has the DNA TGTGCCAGTACCAACTCTAGGGGGACTAGGAGCTCCTACAATGAGCAGTTCTTC. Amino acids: CASTNSRGTRSSYNEQFF.

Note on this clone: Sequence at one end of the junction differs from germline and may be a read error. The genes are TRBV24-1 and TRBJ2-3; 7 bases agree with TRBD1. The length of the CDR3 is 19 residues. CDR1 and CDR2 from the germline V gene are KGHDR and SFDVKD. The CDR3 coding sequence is TGTGCCACCAGTCATTTATTGGCTCCGGGACAGCGAGGGGCAGATACGCAGTATTTT. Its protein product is CATSHLLAPGQRGADTQYF.

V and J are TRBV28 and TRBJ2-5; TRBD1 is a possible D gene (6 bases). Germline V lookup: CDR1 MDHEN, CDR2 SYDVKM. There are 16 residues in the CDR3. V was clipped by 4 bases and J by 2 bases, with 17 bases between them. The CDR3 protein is CASSSTHRVGQETQYF. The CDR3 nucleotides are TGTGCCAGCAGTTCAACCCACAGGGTAGGGCAAGAGACCCAGTACTTC. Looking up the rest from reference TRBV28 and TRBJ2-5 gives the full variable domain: DVKVTQSSRYLVKRTGEKVFLECVQDMDHENMFWYRQDPGLGLRLIYFSYDVKMKEKGDIPEGYSVSREKKERFSLILESASTNQTSMYLCASSSTHRVGQETQYFGPGTRLLVL.

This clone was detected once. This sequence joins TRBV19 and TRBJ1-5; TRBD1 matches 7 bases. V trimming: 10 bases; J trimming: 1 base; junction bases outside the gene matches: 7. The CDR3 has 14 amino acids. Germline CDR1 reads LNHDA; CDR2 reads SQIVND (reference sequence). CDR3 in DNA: TGTGCCACCAACAGGGGATCGAGCAATCAGCCCCAGCATTTT. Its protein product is CATNRGSSNQPQHF.

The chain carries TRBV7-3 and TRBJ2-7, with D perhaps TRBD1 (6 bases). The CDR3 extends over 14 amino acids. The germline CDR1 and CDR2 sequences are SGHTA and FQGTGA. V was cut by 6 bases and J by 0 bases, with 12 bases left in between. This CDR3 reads CASSPGATSYEQYF. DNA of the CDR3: TGTGCCAGCAGTCCAGGGGCCACCTCCTACGAGCAGTACTTC.

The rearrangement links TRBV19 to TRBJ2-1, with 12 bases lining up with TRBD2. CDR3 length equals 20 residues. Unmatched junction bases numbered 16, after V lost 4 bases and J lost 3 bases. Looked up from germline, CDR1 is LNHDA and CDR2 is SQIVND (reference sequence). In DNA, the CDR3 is TGTGCCAGTAGTACCAAGCCGAGGACTAGCGGGGTTACTCTCTACAATGAGCAGTTCTTC. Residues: CASSTKPRTSGVTLYNEQFF.

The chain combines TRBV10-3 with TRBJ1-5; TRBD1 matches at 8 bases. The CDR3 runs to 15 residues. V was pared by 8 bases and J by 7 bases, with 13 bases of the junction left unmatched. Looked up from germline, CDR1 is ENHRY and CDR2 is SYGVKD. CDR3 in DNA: TGTGCCATCGATACTCCAACAGGGGGGGAACAGCCCCAGCATTTT. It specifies CAIDTPTGGEQPQHF.

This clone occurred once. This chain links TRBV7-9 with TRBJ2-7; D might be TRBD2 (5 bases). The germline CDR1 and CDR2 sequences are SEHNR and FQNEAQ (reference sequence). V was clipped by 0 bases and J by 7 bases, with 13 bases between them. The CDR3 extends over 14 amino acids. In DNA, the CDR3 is TGTGCCAGCAGCTTAGCGCAAAGGGCGGGTGAGCAGTACTTC. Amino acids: CASSLAQRAGEQYF.

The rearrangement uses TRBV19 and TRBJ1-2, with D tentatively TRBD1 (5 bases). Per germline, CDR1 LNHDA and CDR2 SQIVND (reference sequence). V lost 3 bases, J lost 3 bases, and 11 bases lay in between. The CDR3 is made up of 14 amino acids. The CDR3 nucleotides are TGTGCCAGTAGTATGCGCAGGGAACACTATGGCTACACCTTC. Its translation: CASSMRREHYGYTF.

The CDR3 loop reads CASSLGLAGRDTQYF. The CDR3 DNA follows: TGTGCCAGCAGCCTGGGACTAGCGGGGAGAGATACGCAGTATTTT. The J gene is TRBJ2-3, the V gene TRBV9; 13 nucleotides agree with TRBD2. Losses at the gene ends were 4 bases for V and 5 bases for J; bases not matched to a gene: 4. The CDR3 spans 15 residues. The germline gives CDR1 SGDLS, CDR2 YYNGEE.

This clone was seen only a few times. The CDR3 is CASRYYNEQFF. Written as DNA, the CDR3 is TGTGCCAGCAGGTATTACAATGAGCAGTTCTTC. The V and J genes are TRBV2 and TRBJ2-1; D is unresolved. The CDR3 is 11 residues long. Between the trimmed V and J ends, which lost 6 bases and 4 bases, there was a span of 4 bases. Looked up from germline, CDR1 is SNHLY and CDR2 is FYNNEI.

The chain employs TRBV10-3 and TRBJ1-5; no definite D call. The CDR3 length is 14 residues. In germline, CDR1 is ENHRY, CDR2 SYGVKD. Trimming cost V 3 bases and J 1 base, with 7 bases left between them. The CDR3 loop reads CAISESVSNQPQHF. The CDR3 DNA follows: TGTGCCATCAGTGAATCGGTGAGCAATCAGCCCCAGCATTTT.

DNA of the CDR3: TGTGCCAGCACTATACTAGGCAGCCTCTATGGCTACACCTTC. Translated, it gives CASTILGSLYGYTF. The chain carries TRBV6-5 and TRBJ1-2, with D uncertain. Trimming took 7 bases from V and 4 from J, leaving 16 bases between them. CDR1 and CDR2 (germline): MNHEY, SVGAGI. The CDR3 sequence is 14 residues long.

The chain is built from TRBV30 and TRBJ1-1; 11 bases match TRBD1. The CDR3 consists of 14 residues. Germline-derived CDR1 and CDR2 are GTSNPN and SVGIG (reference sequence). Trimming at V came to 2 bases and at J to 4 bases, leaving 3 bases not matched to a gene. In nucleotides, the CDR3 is TGTGCCTGGAGTCGGGACAGGGGGGGCACTGAAGCTTTCTTT. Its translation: CAWSRDRGGTEAFF.

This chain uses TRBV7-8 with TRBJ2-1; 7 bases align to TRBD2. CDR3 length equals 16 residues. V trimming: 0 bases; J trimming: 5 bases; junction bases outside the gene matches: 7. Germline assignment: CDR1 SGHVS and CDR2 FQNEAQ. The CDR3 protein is CASSLAMRLANNEQFF. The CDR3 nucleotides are TGTGCCAGCAGCTTAGCGATGCGACTAGCCAACAATGAGCAGTTCTTC. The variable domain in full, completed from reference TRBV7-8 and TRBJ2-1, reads GAGVSQSPRYKVAKRGQDVALRCDPISGHVSLFWYQQALGQGPEFLTYFQNEAQLDKSGLPSDRFFAERPEGSVSTLKIQRTQQEDSAVYLCASSLAMRLANNEQFFGPGTRLTVL.

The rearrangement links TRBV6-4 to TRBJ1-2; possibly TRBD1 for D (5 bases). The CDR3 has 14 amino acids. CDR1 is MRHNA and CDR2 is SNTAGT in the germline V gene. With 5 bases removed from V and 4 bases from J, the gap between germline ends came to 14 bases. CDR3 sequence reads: CASSRTGDGYGYTF. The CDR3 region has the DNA TGTGCCAGCAGTAGAACAGGTGACGGCTATGGCTACACCTTC.

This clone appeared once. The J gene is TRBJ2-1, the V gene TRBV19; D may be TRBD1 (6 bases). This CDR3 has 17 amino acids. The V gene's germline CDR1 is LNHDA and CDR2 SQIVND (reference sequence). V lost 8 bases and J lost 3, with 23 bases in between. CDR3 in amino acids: CASGMRGYGSGYNEQFF. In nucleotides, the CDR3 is TGTGCCAGTGGCATGAGGGGGTATGGGAGTGGCTACAATGAGCAGTTCTTC.

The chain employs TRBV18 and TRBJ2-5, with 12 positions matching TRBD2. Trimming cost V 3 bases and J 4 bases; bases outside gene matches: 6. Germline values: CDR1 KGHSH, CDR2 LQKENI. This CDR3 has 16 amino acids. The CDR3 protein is CASSPDMGLAGETQYF. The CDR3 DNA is TGTGCCAGCTCACCCGACATGGGACTAGCGGGAGAGACCCAGTACTTC. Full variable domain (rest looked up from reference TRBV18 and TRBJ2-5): NAGVMQNPRHLVRRRGQEARLRCSPMKGHSHVYWYRQLPEEGLKFMVYLQKENIIDESGMPKERFSAEFPKEGPSILRIQQVVRGDSAAYFCASSPDMGLAGETQYFGPGTRLLVL.